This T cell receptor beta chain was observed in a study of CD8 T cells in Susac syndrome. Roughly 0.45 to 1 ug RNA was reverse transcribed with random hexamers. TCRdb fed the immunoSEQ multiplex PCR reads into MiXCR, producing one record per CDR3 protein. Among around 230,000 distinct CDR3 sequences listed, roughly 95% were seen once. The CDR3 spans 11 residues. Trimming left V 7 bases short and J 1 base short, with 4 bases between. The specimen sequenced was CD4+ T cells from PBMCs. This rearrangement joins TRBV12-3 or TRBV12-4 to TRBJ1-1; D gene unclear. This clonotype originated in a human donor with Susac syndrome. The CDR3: CASTENTEAFF. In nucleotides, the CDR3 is TGTGCCAGCACGGAGAACACTGAAGCTTTCTTT.